These 29 T cell receptor beta chains originate from one sample sequenced in a study of blood T cell repertoires in COVID-19. Repertoires were generated with immunoSEQ multiplex PCR, while TCRdb's copy carries only in-frame clones and drops some. Here the sample spans under 200,000 clones, 60% to 85% being singletons. The sample taken for sequencing was peripheral blood. The receptors were sampled from a man aged 55 to 69 with active or convalescent COVID-19.

The chain links TRBV7-2 to TRBJ2-2; D unresolved. Trimming stripped 4 bases from V and 6 bases from J, with 6 bases between. The CDR3 runs 12 residues. In germline, CDR1 is SGHTA, CDR2 FQGNSA. For the CDR3, the DNA is TGTGCCAGCAGCTCGTATCCCGGGGAGCTGTTTTTT. It encodes CASSSYPGELFF.

A single count supports this clone. This sequence joins TRBV28 and TRBJ1-2; D unclear. Germline V gene sequence: CDR1 MDHEN, CDR2 SYDVKM. V gave up 6 bases and J gave up 2 bases, with 10 bases separating them. This CDR3 is built from 13 residues. The CDR3 is CASSPLPNYGYTF. CDR3 in DNA: TGTGCCAGCAGCCCCCTACCGAACTATGGCTACACCTTC.

V is TRBV7-9 and J is TRBJ2-5; tentative D call: TRBD2 (6 bases). The germline V gene encodes CDR1 SEHNR and CDR2 FQNEAQ (reference sequence). Between the trimmed V and J ends, which lost 3 bases and 4 bases, there was a span of 12 bases. The CDR3 runs to 14 residues. This chain's CDR3 is CASSFSGEVETQYF. The DNA for the CDR3 is TGTGCCAGCAGCTTCTCGGGAGAGGTAGAGACCCAGTACTTC.

The chain combines TRBV11-1 with TRBJ1-1; D gene unclear. V was cut by 4 bases and J by 4 bases, with 10 bases left in between. The germline gives CDR1 SGHAT, CDR2 FQDESV (reference sequence). The CDR3 has 13 residues. The CDR3 is CASSSTVGTEAFF. The CDR3 DNA reads as TGTGCCAGCAGCTCTACAGTTGGCACTGAAGCTTTCTTT.

This chain links TRBV23-1 with TRBJ2-1, with 14 bases that match TRBD2. TRBV23-1 is designated an ORF whose function remains uncertain. The trim removed 3 bases at V and 7 bases at J, leaving 5 bases unmatched. The CDR3 length is 16 residues. CDR3 in DNA: TGCGCCAGCAGTCACCCTTGGACTAGCGGGAGGAATGAGCAGTTCTTC. It codes for CASSHPWTSGRNEQFF.

This clone was detected once. The rearrangement links TRBV5-1 to TRBJ2-7; possibly TRBD1 for D (5 bases). Germline V lookup: CDR1 SGHRS, CDR2 YFSETQ. The V gene lost 1 base and the J gene lost 3 bases, with 11 bases spanning the gap. CDR3 length equals 14 residues. DNA for the CDR3: TGCGCCAGCAGCTTGTGGCCAGGGAACTACGAGCAGTACTTC. It is translated as CASSLWPGNYEQYF.

This clone has more than one count but fewer than ten. The DNA for the CDR3 is TGTGCCAGCAGCTTAGCGAGGGGACAGGGTTCGTTCCCTTCCTACGAGCAGTACTTC. This codes for CASSLARGQGSFPSYEQYF. The genes are TRBV7-8 and TRBJ2-7; 9 nucleotides match TRBD1. V trimming: 0 bases; J trimming: 1 base; junction bases outside the gene matches: 13. Germline-derived CDR1 and CDR2 are SGHVS and FQNEAQ. This CDR3 is built from 19 residues.

The rearrangement links TRBV7-2 to TRBJ2-2; 9 bases align to TRBD1. V lost 4 bases, J lost 9 bases, and 9 bases stayed unmatched. Looked up from germline, CDR1 is SGHTA and CDR2 is FQGNSA. The length of the CDR3 is 15 residues. The CDR3 sequence is CASSSGTGNSRELFF. The CDR3 DNA is TGTGCCAGCAGCTCCGGGACAGGGAATTCCCGGGAGCTGTTTTTT.

This chain links TRBV10-3 with TRBJ1-5, with D maybe TRBD1 (6 bases). V was shortened by 2 bases and J by 7 bases, with 12 bases between the two germline ends. Germline assignment: CDR1 ENHRY and CDR2 SYGVKD. CDR3 length equals 14 residues. CDR3 nucleotides: TGTGCCATCAGTGAGACAGGGCAGGGGCAGCCCCAGCATTTT. It specifies CAISETGQGQPQHF.

The chain links TRBV28 to TRBJ2-3; 9 bases are a match to TRBD1. This CDR3 has 18 residues. The J segment lost 3 bases and the V segment lost 4 bases, leaving 14 bases of the junction unmatched. Per the germline V gene, CDR1 is MDHEN and CDR2 is SYDVKM. Here the CDR3 reads CASSWGQGGFLRTDTQYF. CDR3 sequence (DNA): TGTGCCAGCAGTTGGGGACAGGGTGGTTTTCTTAGGACAGATACGCAGTATTTT.

The chain combines TRBV11-2 with TRBJ1-6; tentatively, D is TRBD1 (6 bases). The germline CDR1 and CDR2 sequences are SGHAT and FQNNGV. The CDR3 is made up of 15 amino acids. Trimming stripped 1 base from V and 12 bases from J, with 16 bases between. In nucleotides, the CDR3 is TGTGCCAGCAGCTTAGTTTCGGGCAGGGGTGGACCCCTCCACTTT. Its protein product is CASSLVSGRGGPLHF.

This chain joins TRBV29-1 and TRBJ2-2; 7 nucleotides agree with TRBD2. Germline V gives CDR1 SQVTM, CDR2 ANQGSEA. The CDR3 loop spans 15 amino acids. The V segment lost 4 bases and the J segment 4 bases; nucleotides outside the gene matches: 9. The CDR3 DNA reads TGCAGCGTTGTAATCGCGGGAGCGGGCACCGGGGAGCTGTTTTTT. Its protein product is CSVVIAGAGTGELFF.

The chain has TRBV5-1 and TRBJ2-2; 9 nucleotides match TRBD2. CDR1 is SGHRS and CDR2 is YFSETQ in the germline V gene. The V gene end was trimmed by 4 bases and the J gene end by 5 bases; junction bases not matched to a gene: 0. The CDR3 is 13 residues long. The CDR3 loop is CASSAGGTGELFF. DNA for the CDR3: TGCGCCAGCAGCGCGGGGGGGACCGGGGAGCTGTTTTTT.

This chain uses TRBV28 with TRBJ2-7; 11 nucleotides match TRBD1. With 5 bases clipped from V and 6 bases from J, the junction kept 12 bases outside the gene matches. CDR1 is MDHEN and CDR2 is SYDVKM in the germline V gene. The CDR3 is made up of 16 amino acids. This CDR3 is CASSTGQGGSLGEQYF. The CDR3 DNA sequence: TGTGCCAGCAGTACGGGACAGGGGGGTAGTTTGGGCGAGCAGTACTTC.

The gene calls are TRBV15 and TRBJ2-3; 9 bases match TRBD2. Germline lookup yields CDR1 LNHNV and CDR2 YYDKDF (reference sequence). The CDR3 spans 19 residues. The ends lost 0 bases at V and 5 bases at J; junction bases unmatched: 15. DNA of the CDR3: TGTGCCACCAGCAGAGATCATCCATCTAGCGGGATTGGGGGAGATACGCAGTATTTT. Translating gives CATSRDHPSSGIGGDTQYF.

The rearrangement links TRBV5-1 to TRBJ1-6; possible D gene TRBD1, 6 bases. The CDR3 totals 15 residues. CDR1 SGHRS and CDR2 YFSETQ come from the germline V gene. V was pared by 0 bases and J by 10 bases, with 14 bases between. For the CDR3, the DNA is TGCGCCAGCAGCTTGGAGGGGGGGCCTTACTCACCCCTCCACTTT. Translation gives CASSLEGGPYSPLHF.

This clone was found once. This chain joins TRBV28 and TRBJ2-5; 10 nucleotides match TRBD1. Germline-derived CDR1 and CDR2 are MDHEN and SYDVKM. V lost 6 bases, J lost 4 bases, and 8 bases stayed unmatched. This CDR3 has 15 amino acids. CDR3 in DNA: TGTGCCAGCAGGAAAAGACAGGGGGCGCGAGAGACCCAGTACTTC. This translates into CASRKRQGARETQYF.

The chain recombines TRBV3-1 (or the pseudogene TRBV3-2) with TRBJ2-7; TRBD2 matches 9 bases. V shed 0 bases, J shed 0 bases, and the junction held 3 bases outside the gene matches. This CDR3 has 16 residues. The germline CDR1 and CDR2 sequences are LGHDT and YNNKEL (reference sequence). CDR3 sequence reads: CASSQDLAGYSYEQYF. CDR3 nucleotides: TGTGCCAGCAGCCAAGATCTAGCGGGATACTCCTACGAGCAGTACTTC.

The V and J genes are TRBV19 and TRBJ1-5; no reliable D call. Germline lookup yields CDR1 LNHDA and CDR2 SQIVND (reference sequence). Trimming took off 10 bases at V and 0 bases at J, with 16 bases between the two ends. This CDR3 has 15 residues. The CDR3 DNA sequence: TGTGCCACCAGATCCACGGGTAATAGCAATCAGCCCCAGCATTTT. It yields the protein CATRSTGNSNQPQHF.

The count of this clone is one. The chain has TRBV6-2 or TRBV6-3 and TRBJ1-5, with TRBD1 identical over 7 bases. Germline V gene lookup returns CDR1 MNHEY and CDR2 SVGEGT. The CDR3 is 18 amino acids. The V and J ends lost 2 bases and 4 bases, in that order; junction bases with no gene match: 14. Here the CDR3 reads CASSYQLDRDPRNQPQHF. In nucleotides, the CDR3 is TGTGCCAGCAGTTACCAACTTGACAGGGACCCGCGTAATCAGCCCCAGCATTTT.

This clone has a handful of counts. The gene calls are TRBV7-6 and TRBJ1-3, with D possibly matching TRBD1 (5 bases). This CDR3 region has 16 residues. The V gene lost 0 bases and the J gene lost 4 bases, with 13 bases spanning the gap. Germline values: CDR1 SGHVS, CDR2 FNYEAQ. The CDR3 sequence: CASSLAGGASGNTIYF. The CDR3 bases are TGTGCCAGCAGCTTAGCCGGAGGGGCATCAGGAAACACCATATATTTT.

This sequence joins TRBV6-5 and TRBJ1-3, with TRBD1 as a possible D gene (6 bases). CDR1 is MNHEY and CDR2 is SVGAGI in the germline V gene. Trimming stripped 7 bases from V and 8 bases from J, with 18 bases between. The CDR3 loop spans 14 amino acids. CDR3 amino acids: CASTINRAGDTIYF. The CDR3 DNA sequence: TGTGCCAGCACCATAAACAGGGCTGGGGACACCATATATTTT.

The CDR3 DNA reads TGTGCCAGCAACTCGGTAGCGGGAGGTACCTACGAGCAGTACTTC. It codes for CASNSVAGGTYEQYF. The chain is built from TRBV7-2 and TRBJ2-7; 10 bases map to TRBD2. Germline CDR1 SGHTA, CDR2 FQGNSA. This CDR3 comprises 15 residues. Trimming cost V 7 bases and J 2 bases; bases outside gene matches: 8.

The V call is TRBV28, the J call TRBJ1-2; 7 nucleotides align to TRBD1. CDR3 length equals 14 residues. The germline CDR1 and CDR2 sequences are MDHEN and SYDVKM. V dropped 6 bases and J dropped 0; count of bases not matched to a gene: 4. CDR3 protein: CASRSDRTNYGYTF. The CDR3 DNA is TGTGCCAGCAGATCGGACAGGACTAACTATGGCTACACCTTC.

The chain uses TRBV9 and TRBJ2-7; D not certain. V was shortened by 0 bases and J by 2 bases, with 15 bases between the two germline ends. The germline gives CDR1 SGDLS, CDR2 YYNGEE. This CDR3 has 16 residues. The CDR3 DNA follows: TGTGCCAGCAGCGTAGGAGCACCCTGGTTACCCTACGAGCAGTACTTC. It translates to CASSVGAPWLPYEQYF.

This chain links TRBV7-2 with TRBJ1-2; no clear D gene. Germline assignment: CDR1 SGHTA and CDR2 FQGNSA. The CDR3 is 13 residues long. V lost 5 bases and J 2 bases, leaving 9 bases between the germline ends. CDR3 in DNA: TGTGCCAGCAGCCCAGAACAGAACTATGGCTACACCTTC. It translates to CASSPEQNYGYTF.

Concerning this clone itself: The DNA is left out, because the CDR3 cannot be placed on it with certainty; the CDR3 is given as TCRdb lists it. This chain joins TRBV27 and TRBJ1-6. Ends included, the CDR3 has 12 residues. CDR1 MNHEY and CDR2 SMNVEV come from the germline V gene (reference sequence). The CDR3 spells CASSSSGSPLHF.

The chain joins TRBV6-5 to TRBJ2-5, with 9 positions matching TRBD2. Germline loops: CDR1 MNHEY, CDR2 SVGAGI. With 2 bases clipped from V and 6 bases from J, the junction kept 7 bases outside the gene matches. The CDR3 loop spans 15 amino acids. Written as DNA, the CDR3 is TGTGCCAGCAGTTACGGGGTAGCGGGAGTACAGACCCAGTACTTC. Translated: CASSYGVAGVQTQYF.

The chain employs TRBV7-6 and TRBJ2-7, with 7 positions matching TRBD1. This CDR3 has 14 amino acids. V lost 5 bases and J lost 3; bases outside the gene matches: 7. Germline V gives CDR1 SGHVS, CDR2 FNYEAQ. The CDR3 protein is CASSHRTGNYEQYF. The CDR3 nucleotides read TGTGCCAGCAGCCACAGGACAGGCAACTACGAGCAGTACTTC.